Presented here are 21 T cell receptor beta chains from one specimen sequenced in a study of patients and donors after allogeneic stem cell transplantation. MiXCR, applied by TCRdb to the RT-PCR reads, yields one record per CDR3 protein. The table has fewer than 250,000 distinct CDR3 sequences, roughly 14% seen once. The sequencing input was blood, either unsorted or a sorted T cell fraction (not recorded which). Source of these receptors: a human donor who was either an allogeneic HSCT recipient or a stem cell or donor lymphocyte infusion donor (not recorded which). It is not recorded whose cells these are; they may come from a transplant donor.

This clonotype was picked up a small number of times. The CDR3 nucleotides read TGTGCCAGCAGCCGGGACAGCCGTAATGAAAAACTGTTTTTT. Protein sequence: CASSRDSRNEKLFF. V usage is TRBV4-2 and J usage is TRBJ1-4, with 7 bases lining up with TRBD1. The CDR3 is 14 residues long. V lost 4 bases, J lost 4 bases, and 3 bases stayed unmatched. Germline V gene data show CDR1 as LGHNA and CDR2 as YNFKEQ.

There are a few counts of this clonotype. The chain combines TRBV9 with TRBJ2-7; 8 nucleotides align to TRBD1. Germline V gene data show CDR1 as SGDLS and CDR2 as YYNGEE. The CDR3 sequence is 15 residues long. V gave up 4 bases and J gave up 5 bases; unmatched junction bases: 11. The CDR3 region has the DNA TGTGCCAGCAGCACTCGGACAGGGCAGGGAGACGAGCAGTACTTC. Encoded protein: CASSTRTGQGDEQYF.

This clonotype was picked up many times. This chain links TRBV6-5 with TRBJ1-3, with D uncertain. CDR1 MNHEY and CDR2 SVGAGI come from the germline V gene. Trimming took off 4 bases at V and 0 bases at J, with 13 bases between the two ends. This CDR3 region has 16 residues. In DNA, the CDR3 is TGTGCCAGCAGTTCGCTGGCGGCCGTCTCTGGAAACACCATATATTTT. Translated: CASSSLAAVSGNTIYF.

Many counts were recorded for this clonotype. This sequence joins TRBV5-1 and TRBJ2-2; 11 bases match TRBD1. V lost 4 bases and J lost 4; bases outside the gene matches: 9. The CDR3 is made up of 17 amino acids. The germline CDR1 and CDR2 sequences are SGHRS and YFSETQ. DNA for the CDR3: TGCGCCAGCAGCCCTGGGACAGGGGGATTGCGCACCGGGGAGCTGTTTTTT. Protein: CASSPGTGGLRTGELFF.

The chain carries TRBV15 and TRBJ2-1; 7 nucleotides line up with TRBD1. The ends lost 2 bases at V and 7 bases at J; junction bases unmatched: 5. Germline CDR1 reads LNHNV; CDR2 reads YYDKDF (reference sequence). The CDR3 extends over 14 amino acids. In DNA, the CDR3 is TGTGCCACCAGCAGATCCGGGACAGAGAATGAGCAGTTCTTC. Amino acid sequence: CATSRSGTENEQFF.

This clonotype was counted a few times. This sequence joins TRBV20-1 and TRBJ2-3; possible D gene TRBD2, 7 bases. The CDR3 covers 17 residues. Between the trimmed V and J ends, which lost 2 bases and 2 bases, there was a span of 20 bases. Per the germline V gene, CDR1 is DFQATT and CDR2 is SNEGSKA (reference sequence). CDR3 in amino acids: CSARKGGAGAITDTQYF. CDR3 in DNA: TGCAGTGCTAGAAAAGGCGGTGCGGGGGCGATCACAGATACGCAGTATTTT.

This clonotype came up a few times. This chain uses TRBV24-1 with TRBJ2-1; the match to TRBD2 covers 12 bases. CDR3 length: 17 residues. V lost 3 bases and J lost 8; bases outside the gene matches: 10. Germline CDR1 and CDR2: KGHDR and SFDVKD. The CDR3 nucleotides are TGTGCCACCAGTGATGCGAGACTAGCGGGAGTTTCCGATGAGCAGTTCTTC. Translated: CATSDARLAGVSDEQFF.

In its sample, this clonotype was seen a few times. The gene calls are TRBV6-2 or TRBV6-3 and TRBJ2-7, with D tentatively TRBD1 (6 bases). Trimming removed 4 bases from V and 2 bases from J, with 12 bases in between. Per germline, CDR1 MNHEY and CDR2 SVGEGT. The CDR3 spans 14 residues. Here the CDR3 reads CASSSPTGPYEQYF. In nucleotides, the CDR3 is TGTGCCAGCAGTTCCCCGACAGGTCCCTACGAGCAGTACTTC.

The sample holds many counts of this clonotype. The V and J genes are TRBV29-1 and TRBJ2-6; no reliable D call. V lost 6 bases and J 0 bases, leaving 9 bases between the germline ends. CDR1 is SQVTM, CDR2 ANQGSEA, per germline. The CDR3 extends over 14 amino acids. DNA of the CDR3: TGCAGCGTGGAGTCCCTCTCTGGGGCCAACGTCCTGACTTTC. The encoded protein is CSVESLSGANVLTF.

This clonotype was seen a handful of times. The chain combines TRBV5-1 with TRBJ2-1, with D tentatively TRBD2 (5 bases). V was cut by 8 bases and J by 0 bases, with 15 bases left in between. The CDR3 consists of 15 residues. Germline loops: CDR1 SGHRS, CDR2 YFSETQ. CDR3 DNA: TGCGCCAGTAGAAAGGAGGATGTCTCCTACAATGAGCAGTTCTTC. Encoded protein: CASRKEDVSYNEQFF.

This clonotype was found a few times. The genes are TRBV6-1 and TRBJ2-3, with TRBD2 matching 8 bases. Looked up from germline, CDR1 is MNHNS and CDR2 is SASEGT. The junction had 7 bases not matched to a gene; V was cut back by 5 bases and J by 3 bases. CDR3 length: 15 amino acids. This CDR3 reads CASSPGGGRTDTQYF. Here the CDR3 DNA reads TGTGCCAGCAGTCCGGGGGGGGGGCGGACAGATACGCAGTATTTT.

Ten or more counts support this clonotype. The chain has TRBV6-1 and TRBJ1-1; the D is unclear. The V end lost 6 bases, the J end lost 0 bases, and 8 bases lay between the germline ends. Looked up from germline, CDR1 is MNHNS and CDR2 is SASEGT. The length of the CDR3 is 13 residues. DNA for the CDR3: TGTGCCAGCAGGGAACGGATGAACACTGAAGCTTTCTTT. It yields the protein CASRERMNTEAFF.

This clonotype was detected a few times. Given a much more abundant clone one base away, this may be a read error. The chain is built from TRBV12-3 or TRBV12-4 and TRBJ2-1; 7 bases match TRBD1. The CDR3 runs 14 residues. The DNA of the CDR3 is TGTGCCAGCAAGTTACAGGGGCGCCGCAATGAGCAGCTCTTC. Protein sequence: CASKLQGRRNEQLF.

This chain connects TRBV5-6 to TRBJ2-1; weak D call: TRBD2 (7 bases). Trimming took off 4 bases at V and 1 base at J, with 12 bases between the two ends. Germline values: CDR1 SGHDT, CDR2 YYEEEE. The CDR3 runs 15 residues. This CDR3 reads CASSGRGGSYNEQFF. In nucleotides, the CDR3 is TGTGCCAGCAGCGGTAGGGGGGGGTCCTACAATGAGCAGTTCTTC.

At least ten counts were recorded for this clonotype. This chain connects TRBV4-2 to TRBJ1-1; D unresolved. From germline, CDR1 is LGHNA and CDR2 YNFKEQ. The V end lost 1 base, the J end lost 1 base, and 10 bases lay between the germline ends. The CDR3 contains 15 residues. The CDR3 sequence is CASSQGAPANTEAFF. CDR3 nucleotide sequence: TGTGCCAGCAGCCAAGGGGCCCCGGCGAACACTGAAGCTTTCTTT.

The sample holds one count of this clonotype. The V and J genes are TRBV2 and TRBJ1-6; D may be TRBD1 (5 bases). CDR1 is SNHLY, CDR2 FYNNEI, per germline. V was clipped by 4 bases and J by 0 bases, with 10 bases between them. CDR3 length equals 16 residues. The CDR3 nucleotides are TGTGCCAGCAGTGGGGGCACGAGCTCCTATAATTCACCCCTCCACTTT. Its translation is CASSGGTSSYNSPLHF.

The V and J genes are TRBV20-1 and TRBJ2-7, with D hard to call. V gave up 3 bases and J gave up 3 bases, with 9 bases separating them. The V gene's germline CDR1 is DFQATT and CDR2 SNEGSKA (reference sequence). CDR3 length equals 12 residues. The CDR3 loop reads CSASGLHYEQYF. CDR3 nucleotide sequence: TGCAGTGCTAGCGGCCTACACTACGAGCAGTACTTC.

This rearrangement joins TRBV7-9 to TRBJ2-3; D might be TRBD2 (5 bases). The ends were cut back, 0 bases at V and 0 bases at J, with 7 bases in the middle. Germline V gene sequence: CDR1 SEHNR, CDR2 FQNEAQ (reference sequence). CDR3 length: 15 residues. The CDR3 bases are TGTGCCAGCAGCTTAGCCAGCGGAAGCACAGATACGCAGTATTTT. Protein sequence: CASSLASGSTDTQYF.

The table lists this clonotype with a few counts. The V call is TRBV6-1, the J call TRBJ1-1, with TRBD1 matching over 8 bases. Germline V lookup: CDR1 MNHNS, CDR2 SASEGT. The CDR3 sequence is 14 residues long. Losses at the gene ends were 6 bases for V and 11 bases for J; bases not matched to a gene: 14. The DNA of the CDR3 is TGTGCCAGCAGGAGCGGACAGGGCCGGGGGCGCGCTTTCTTT. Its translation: CASRSGQGRGRAFF.

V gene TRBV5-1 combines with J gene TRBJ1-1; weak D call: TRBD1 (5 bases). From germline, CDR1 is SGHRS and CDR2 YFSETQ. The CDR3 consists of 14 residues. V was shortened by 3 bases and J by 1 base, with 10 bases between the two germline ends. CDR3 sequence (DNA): TGCGCCAGCAGCTCGACAACAGGGAACACTGAAGCTTTCTTT. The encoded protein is CASSSTTGNTEAFF.

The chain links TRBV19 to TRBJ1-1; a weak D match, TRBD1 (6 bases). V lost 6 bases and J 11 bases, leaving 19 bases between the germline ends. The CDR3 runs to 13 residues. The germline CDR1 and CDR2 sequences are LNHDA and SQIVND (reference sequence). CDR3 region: CASSVGPFTGAFF. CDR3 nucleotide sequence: TGTGCCAGTAGCGTGGGACCTTTTACAGGGGCTTTCTTT.